These 20 T cell receptor beta chains came from one sample sequenced in a study of pediatric ulcerative colitis. The data were produced by immunoSEQ multiplex PCR, yet TCRdb's version contains in-frame clones alone and is incomplete. The sample contains roughly 14,000 clones, about 90% of which appear only once. Material for sequencing was blood. The receptors shown here come from a boy younger than 18 with moderate ulcerative colitis.

V usage is TRBV5-1 and J usage is TRBJ2-3; no reliable D call. CDR1 and CDR2 (germline): SGHRS, YFSETQ. V lost 5 bases, J lost 1 base, and 8 bases lay in between. The CDR3 is 13 residues long. Here the CDR3 DNA reads TGCGCCAGCAGACTTGTGCGCACAGATACGCAGTATTTT. This gives the protein CASRLVRTDTQYF.

This rearrangement joins TRBV6-1 to TRBJ1-4; TRBD1 is a possible D gene (6 bases). The V gene's germline CDR1 is MNHNS and CDR2 SASEGT. Trimming removed 0 bases at V and 4 bases at J, with 9 bases between. The CDR3 length is 15 residues. The CDR3 DNA is TGTGCCAGCAGTGAAGCGACAGGCTATAATGAAAAACTGTTTTTT. It specifies CASSEATGYNEKLFF.

The gene calls are TRBV7-2 and TRBJ1-1; 10 bases fit TRBD1. Germline assignment: CDR1 SGHTA and CDR2 FQGNSA. The CDR3 contains 14 residues. Trimming at V came to 5 bases and at J to 8 bases, leaving 8 bases not matched to a gene. CDR3 in DNA: TGTGCCAGCAGCCGAGGACAGGGGGTCGGGGAAGCTTTCTTT. Protein product: CASSRGQGVGEAFF. Filled out from reference TRBV7-2 and TRBJ1-1, the complete variable domain reads GAGVSQSPSNKVTEKGKDVELRCDPISGHTALYWYRQSLGQGLEFLIYFQGNSAPDKSGLPSDRFSAERTGGSVSTLTIQRTQQEDSAVYLCASSRGQGVGEAFFGQGTRLTVV.

V is TRBV10-1 and J is TRBJ2-1; D is ambiguous. V was trimmed by 10 bases and J by 15 bases, leaving 25 bases between them. Germline V CDR1 and CDR2: WNHNN, SYGVQD (reference sequence). This CDR3 comprises 13 residues. CDR3 sequence (DNA): TGCGCCAAACCCCCCCAACTACGGCCCTTTGTGTTCTTC. Its protein is CAKPPQLRPFVFF.

The CDR3: CASSVVTSGIGEQFF. The CDR3 region has the DNA TGCGCCAGCAGTGTCGTGACTAGCGGGATTGGTGAGCAGTTCTTC. This rearrangement joins TRBV10-1 to TRBJ2-1, with TRBD2 matching over 11 bases. Germline assignment: CDR1 WNHNN and CDR2 SYGVQD (reference sequence). The junction had 8 bases not matched to a gene; V was cut back by 4 bases and J by 9 bases. There are 15 residues in the CDR3.

The chain couples TRBV7-3 to TRBJ2-2, with 7 positions matching TRBD1. The CDR3 is made up of 16 amino acids. The V and J ends lost 5 bases and 0 bases, in that order; junction bases with no gene match: 6. Per germline, CDR1 SGHTA and CDR2 FQGTGA. The CDR3 loop is CASSTTGRPNTGELFF. As DNA, the CDR3 is TGTGCCAGCAGCACGACAGGGAGACCGAACACCGGGGAGCTGTTTTTT.

V and J are TRBV7-9 and TRBJ2-3; D call uncertain. Trimming cost V 3 bases and J 3 bases, with 4 bases left between them. This CDR3 has 12 amino acids. Per the germline V gene, CDR1 is SEHNR and CDR2 is FQNEAQ (reference sequence). CDR3 residues: CASSLWTDTQYF. CDR3 bases: TGTGCCAGCAGCTTGTGGACAGATACGCAGTATTTT.

The chain employs TRBV10-3 and TRBJ1-1; D may be TRBD1 (5 bases). This CDR3 spans 14 amino acids. Germline loops: CDR1 ENHRY, CDR2 SYGVKD. The V end was cut by 4 bases, the J end by 1 base, with 10 bases between. CDR3 in amino acids: CAISVGGENTEAFF. CDR3 nucleotides: TGTGCCATCAGTGTCGGAGGGGAGAACACTGAAGCTTTCTTT.

This chain uses TRBV28 with TRBJ2-3, with TRBD1 matching over 7 bases. CDR3 length: 14 residues. V was clipped by 8 bases and J by 5 bases; unmatched bases: 10. Germline V CDR1 and CDR2: MDHEN, SYDVKM. The DNA of the CDR3 is TGTGCCAGCCGTATGACAGGGTCACGAGATACGCAGTATTTT. Translated, it gives CASRMTGSRDTQYF. Drawing the rest from reference TRBV28 and TRBJ2-3, the complete variable domain is DVKVTQSSRYLVKRTGEKVFLECVQDMDHENMFWYRQDPGLGLRLIYFSYDVKMKEKGDIPEGYSVSREKKERFSLILESASTNQTSMYLCASRMTGSRDTQYFGPGTRLTVL.

The V call is TRBV14, the J call TRBJ1-6; no reliable D call. V dropped 1 base and J dropped 1 base, with 5 bases sitting between them. This CDR3 contains 15 residues. Germline CDR1 SGHDN, CDR2 FVKESK. CDR3 DNA: TGTGCCAGCAGCCAAGGAGTGTCCTATAATTCACCCCTCCACTTT. Translating it yields CASSQGVSYNSPLHF.

This clone was seen a single time. The chain has TRBV19 and TRBJ1-2; D is uncertain. Germline CDR1 and CDR2: LNHDA and SQIVND (reference sequence). Deletions cut 7 bases from V and 5 bases from J, with 8 bases between. CDR3 size: 11 residues. This CDR3 is CASKLGYGYTF. As DNA, the CDR3 is TGTGCCAGTAAACTTGGGTATGGCTACACCTTC. Filled out from reference TRBV19 and TRBJ1-2, the complete variable domain reads DGGITQSPKYLFRKEGQNVTLSCEQNLNHDAMYWYRQDPGQGLRLIYYSQIVNDFQKGDIAEGYSVSREKKESFPLTVTSAQKNPTAFYLCASKLGYGYTFGSGTRLTVV.

This chain connects TRBV30 to TRBJ2-7; D is tentatively TRBD1 or TRBD2 (6 bases each). The CDR3 loop spans 15 amino acids. The V end was cut by 0 bases, the J end by 0 bases, with 12 bases between. The germline CDR1 and CDR2 sequences are GTSNPN and SVGIG (reference sequence). The CDR3 loop is CAWSVAGGRSYEQYF. For the CDR3, the DNA is TGTGCCTGGAGTGTAGCCGGGGGCCGCTCCTACGAGCAGTACTTC.

The chain couples TRBV27 to TRBJ1-2, with D possibly being TRBD1 (5 bases). The ends were cut back, 5 bases at V and 3 bases at J, with 10 bases in the middle. Germline CDR1 is MNHEY and CDR2 is SMNVEV (reference sequence). CDR3 length: 13 amino acids. The DNA of the CDR3 is TGTGCCAGCAGTCCCAGGGAGTACTATGGCTACACCTTC. This gives the protein CASSPREYYGYTF.

The rearrangement joins TRBV18 to TRBJ1-4; D call uncertain. The CDR3 is 13 residues long. Per germline, CDR1 KGHSH and CDR2 LQKENI. With 0 bases removed from V and 10 bases from J, the gap between germline ends came to 9 bases. CDR3 sequence (DNA): TGTGCCAGCTCACCACCGCACAGAAGAAAACTGTTTTTT. Translated, it gives CASSPPHRRKLFF.

The chain combines TRBV6-4 with TRBJ2-7; D not certain. Between the trimmed V and J ends, which lost 0 bases and 0 bases, there was a span of 12 bases. CDR1 is MRHNA and CDR2 is SNTAGT in the germline V gene. The CDR3 is 16 residues long. The CDR3 coding sequence is TGTGCCAGCAGTGACTCGAGTGCAGGAGCCTCCTACGAGCAGTACTTC. This encodes CASSDSSAGASYEQYF.

Only a few counts were recorded for this clone. The CDR3 protein is CASSQVTGTSDQPQHF. The CDR3 region has the DNA TGCGCCAGCAGCCAAGTAACAGGCACTTCAGATCAGCCCCAGCATTTT. This sequence joins TRBV4-1 and TRBJ1-5; tentative D call: TRBD1 (5 bases). CDR3 size: 16 residues. Trimming removed 1 base from V and 5 bases from J, with 15 bases in between. Germline CDR1 reads MGHRA; CDR2 reads YSYEKL.

The CDR3 DNA sequence: TGTGCCAGCAGTCCAGTGGGGGGTGAAAAACTGTTTTTT. This translates into CASSPVGGEKLFF. J is TRBJ1-4 and V is TRBV6-6; possibly TRBD1 for D (5 bases). Germline V gene data show CDR1 as MNHNY and CDR2 as SVGAGI (reference sequence). CDR3 length: 13 amino acids. Trimming removed 5 bases at V and 7 bases at J, with 11 bases between.

The V and J genes are TRBV7-2 and TRBJ1-5; D unresolved. V was clipped by 6 bases and J by 2 bases, with 8 bases between them. The germline V gene encodes CDR1 SGHTA and CDR2 FQGNSA. The CDR3 contains 13 residues. DNA for the CDR3: TGTGCCAGCAGTCGTCCGGGCAATCAGCCCCAGCATTTT. Translated: CASSRPGNQPQHF. The full variable domain, in which reference TRBV7-2 and TRBJ1-5 provide the parts outside the CDR3, is GAGVSQSPSNKVTEKGKDVELRCDPISGHTALYWYRQSLGQGLEFLIYFQGNSAPDKSGLPSDRFSAERTGGSVSTLTIQRTQQEDSAVYLCASSRPGNQPQHFGDGTRLSIL.

This rearrangement joins TRBV5-8 to TRBJ1-2; D unclear. V lost 4 bases and J lost 8, with 18 bases in between. The germline CDR1 and CDR2 sequences are SGHTS and YDEGEE. The length of the CDR3 is 14 residues. CDR3 protein: CASSPRLGVGGYTF. The CDR3 DNA reads TGTGCCAGCAGCCCTCGACTAGGAGTGGGAGGCTACACCTTC.

This sequence joins TRBV18 and TRBJ2-2; tentative D call: TRBD1 (5 bases). Germline CDR1 reads KGHSH; CDR2 reads LQKENI. The CDR3 has 16 amino acids. Deletions cut 2 bases from V and 4 bases from J, with 14 bases between. The CDR3 protein is CASSPAQGHSTGELFF. CDR3 bases: TGTGCCAGCTCACCAGCCCAGGGTCACTCCACCGGGGAGCTGTTTTTT.